This is a list of T cell receptor beta chains from one sample in a study of breast tumors, draining lymph nodes, adjacent tissues. From the multiplex PCR reads, TCRdb called clonotypes with MiXCR, one entry per CDR3 protein. The repertoire consists of approximately 230,000 distinct CDR3 sequences, with 34% occurring once and the leading ten covering 3% to 4.5%. Sequencing was done on a sample of axillary lymph node tissue. All receptors come from a female donor with breast cancer. Some clones in this sample may be carry-over from other donors' samples. The CDR3 runs from the conserved cysteine through the conserved F or W. D genes are given only for firm matches. Not every row has a clone size; where given, it reads once, few, many or a size class.

J gene,V gene,D gene,CDR3 length,clone size,CDR3 protein,CDR3 DNA
TRBJ2-6,TRBV7-3,-,15,many,CASSSQGAGANVLTF,TGTGCCAGCAGCTCTCAGGGCGCTGGGGCCAACGTCCTGACTTTC
TRBJ2-2,TRBV6-5,-,17,many,CASRNPEGQVNTGELFF,TGTGCCAGCAGAAATCCGGAGGGCCAGGTTAACACCGGGGAGCTGTTTTTT
TRBJ2-5,TRBV5-4,TRBD2,18,-,CASSLGTSGRAVGETQYF,TGTGCCAGCAGCCTCGGGACTAGCGGGAGGGCAGTGGGAGAGACCCAGTACTTC
TRBJ2-1,TRBV7-3,-,14,many,CASNLGQRGNEQFF,TGTGCCAGCAACTTGGGACAACGGGGCAATGAGCAGTTCTTC
TRBJ2-1,TRBV11-2,TRBD1,14,-,CASSYRGALGEQFF,TGTGCCAGCAGCTACAGGGGGGCTTTGGGAGAGCAGTTCTTC
TRBJ2-2,TRBV7-6,-,14,many,CATQGNKNTGELFF,TGTGCCACCCAGGGGAACAAGAACACCGGGGAGCTGTTTTTT
TRBJ2-5,TRBV11-2,TRBD1,14,many,CASSTRTGGQTQYF,TGTGCCAGCAGCACCCGGACAGGGGGACAGACCCAGTACTTC
TRBJ2-1,TRBV9,-,14,many,CASSAGSFYNEQFF,TGTGCCAGCAGCGCGGGGTCCTTCTACAATGAGCAGTTCTTC
TRBJ2-1,TRBV3-1,TRBD2,17,few,CASSAGLAGTSYNEQFF,TGTGCCAGCAGCGCGGGACTAGCGGGAACCTCCTACAATGAGCAGTTCTTC
TRBJ1-4,TRBV20-1,-,11,many,CSAIVGEKLFF,TGCAGTGCCATCGTTGGTGAAAAACTGTTTTTT
TRBJ2-7,TRBV20-1,-,15,many,CSARDQETLDYEQYF,TGCAGTGCTAGAGACCAGGAGACATTGGACTACGAGCAGTACTTC
TRBJ2-3,TRBV11-3,TRBD1,15,-,CASSSGQGITDTQYF,TGTGCCAGCAGCTCTGGACAGGGGATCACAGATACGCAGTATTTT
TRBJ1-1,TRBV5-1,-,14,-,CASSLGEGNTEAFF,TGCGCCAGCAGCTTGGGTGAGGGCAACACTGAAGCTTTCTTT
TRBJ1-5,TRBV6-6,-,16,many,CASSSTGTWGNQPQHF,TGTGCCAGCAGTTCCACCGGGACTTGGGGCAATCAGCCCCAGCATTTT
TRBJ2-2,TRBV19,-,16,-,CASSIWGSAKAGELFF,TGTGCCAGTAGTATATGGGGCTCCGCGAAGGCCGGGGAGCTGTTTTTT
TRBJ2-3,TRBV20-1,TRBD2,16,-,CSASFWRGGNTDTQYF,TGCAGTGCTAGTTTTTGGCGGGGGGGCAACACAGATACGCAGTATTTT
TRBJ1-4,TRBV5-1,-,16,many,CASSLTGPATNEKLFF,TGCGCCAGCAGCTTGACAGGACCTGCAACTAATGAAAAACTGTTTTTT
TRBJ1-6,TRBV3-1,-,14,many,CASSQKLTGTPLHF,TGTGCCAGCAGCCAAAAACTTACGGGGACACCCCTCCACTTT
TRBJ2-1,TRBV15,TRBD2,15,many,CATSSLLAGGDEQFF,TGTGCCACCAGCAGCTTGCTAGCGGGGGGTGACGAGCAGTTCTTC
TRBJ2-7,TRBV12-5,-,15,-,CASGFRISDSYEQYF,TGTGCTAGTGGTTTCCGAATTAGCGACTCCTACGAGCAGTACTTC
TRBJ1-6,TRBV9,-,16,-,CASSARSGFGDSPLHF,TGTGCCAGCAGTGCTAGATCAGGGTTTGGAGATTCACCCCTCCACTTT
TRBJ2-7,TRBV11-3,-,17,-,CASSLEGRGDGSYEQYF,TGTGCCAGCAGCTTAGAAGGCAGGGGGGACGGATCCTACGAGCAGTACTTC
TRBJ2-7,TRBV7-2,-,14,many,CASSSRTGWYEQYF,TGTGCCAGCAGCTCCAGGACGGGGTGGTACGAGCAGTACTTC
TRBJ1-6,TRBV18,TRBD1,15,many,CASSPGQAVNSPLHF,TGTGCCAGCTCACCGGGACAGGCGGTAAATTCACCCCTCCACTTT
TRBJ2-1,TRBV15,TRBD2,17,once,CATSSWGGGGRLDEQFF,TGTGCCACCAGCAGCTGGGGAGGCGGCGGGAGGTTGGATGAGCAGTTCTTC
TRBJ1-3,TRBV24-1,-,17,-,CATKLRSRHYSGNTIYF,TGTGCCACCAAACTCCGGAGCCGACATTACTCTGGAAACACCATATATTTT
TRBJ1-2,TRBV5-1,TRBD1,14,-,CASSLTGTAYGYTF,TGCGCCAGCAGCTTGACCGGGACAGCATATGGCTACACCTTC
TRBJ2-1,TRBV2,TRBD2,17,-,CASSSRAGGFFYNEQFF,TGTGCCAGCAGTTCAAGAGCGGGGGGGTTTTTCTACAATGAGCAGTTCTTC
TRBJ2-2,TRBV7-8,-,14,many,CASSPYMYGGELFF,TGTGCCAGCAGCCCGTATATGTATGGCGGGGAGCTGTTTTTT